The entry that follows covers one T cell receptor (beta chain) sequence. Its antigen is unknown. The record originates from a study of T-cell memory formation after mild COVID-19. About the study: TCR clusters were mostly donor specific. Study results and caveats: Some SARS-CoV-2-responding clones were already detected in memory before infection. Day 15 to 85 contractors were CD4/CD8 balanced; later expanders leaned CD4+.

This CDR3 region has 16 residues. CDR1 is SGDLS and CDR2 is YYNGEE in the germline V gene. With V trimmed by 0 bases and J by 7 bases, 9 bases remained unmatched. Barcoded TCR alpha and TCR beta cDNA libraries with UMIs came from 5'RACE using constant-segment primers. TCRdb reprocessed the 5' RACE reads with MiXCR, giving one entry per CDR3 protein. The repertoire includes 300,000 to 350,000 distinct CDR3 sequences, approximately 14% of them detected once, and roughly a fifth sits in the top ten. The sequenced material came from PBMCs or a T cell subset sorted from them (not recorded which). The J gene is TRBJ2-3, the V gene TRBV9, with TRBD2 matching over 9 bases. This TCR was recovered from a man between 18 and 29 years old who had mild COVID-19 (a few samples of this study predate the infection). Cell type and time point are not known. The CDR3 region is CASSVGIIAGDHTQYF. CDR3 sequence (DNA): TGTGCCAGCAGCGTAGGGATTATAGCGGGGGATCATACGCAGTATTTT. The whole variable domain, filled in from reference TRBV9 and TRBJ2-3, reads DSGVTQTPKHLITATGQRVTLRCSPRSGDLSVYWYQQSLDQGLQFLIQYYNGEERAKGNILERFSAQQFPDLHSELNLSSLELGDSALYFCASSVGIIAGDHTQYFGPGTRLTVL.